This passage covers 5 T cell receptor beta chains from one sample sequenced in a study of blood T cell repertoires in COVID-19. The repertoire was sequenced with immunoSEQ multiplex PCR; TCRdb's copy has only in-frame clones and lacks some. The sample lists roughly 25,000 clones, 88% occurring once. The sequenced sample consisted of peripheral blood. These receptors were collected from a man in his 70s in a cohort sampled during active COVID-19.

CDR3 sequence (DNA): TGCAGCGCACTAAGACAGGGTCGCTACGAGCAGTACTTC. The encoded protein is CSALRQGRYEQYF. The rearrangement joins TRBV29-1 to TRBJ2-7; 7 bases agree with TRBD1. This CDR3 is 13 amino acids long. The germline V gene encodes CDR1 SQVTM and CDR2 ANQGSEA. The ends lost 7 bases at V and 3 bases at J; junction bases unmatched: 9.

CDR3 protein: CASTAGGVSYEQYF. The CDR3 nucleotides read TGTGCCAGCACGGCGGGAGGGGTCTCCTACGAGCAGTACTTC. The chain recombines TRBV28 with TRBJ2-7, with 9 positions matching TRBD2. Losses at the gene ends were 7 bases for V and 0 bases for J; bases not matched to a gene: 4. The CDR3 loop spans 14 amino acids. Per germline, CDR1 MDHEN and CDR2 SYDVKM.

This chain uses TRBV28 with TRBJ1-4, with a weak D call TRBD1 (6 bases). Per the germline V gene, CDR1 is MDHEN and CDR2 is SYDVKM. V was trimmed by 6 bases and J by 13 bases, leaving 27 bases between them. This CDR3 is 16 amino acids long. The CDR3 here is CASRTNEAGEGKRLFF. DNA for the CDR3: TGTGCCAGCAGGACGAATGAAGCAGGGGAGGGGAAAAGACTGTTTTTT.

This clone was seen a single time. The CDR3 sequence is CASSFTRGRNQPQHF. CDR3 DNA sequence: TGTGCCAGCAGTTTCACCAGGGGGCGGAATCAGCCCCAGCATTTT. This chain links TRBV28 with TRBJ1-5, with 8 bases fitting TRBD1. The CDR3 is 15 amino acids. CDR1 is MDHEN and CDR2 is SYDVKM in the germline V gene. Trimming at V came to 3 bases and at J to 4 bases, leaving 5 bases not matched to a gene.

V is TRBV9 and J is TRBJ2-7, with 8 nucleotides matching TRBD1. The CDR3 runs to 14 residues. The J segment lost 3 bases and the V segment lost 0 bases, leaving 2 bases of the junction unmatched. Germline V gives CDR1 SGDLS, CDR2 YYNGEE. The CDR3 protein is CASSVADRGYEQYF. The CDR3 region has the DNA TGTGCCAGCAGCGTAGCAGACAGGGGCTACGAGCAGTACTTC.